This TCR beta chain was captured by sequencing in a study of regulatory T cells in long-lasting Graves disease. Sequencing libraries for TCR beta were prepared with iRepertoire HTBI primers and Arm-PCR of CDR3 regions. TCRdb called the multiplex PCR reads again in MiXCR, with one record for every CDR3 protein. The sample lists 360,000 or so distinct CDR3 sequences; 10% to 15% were seen once. Unmatched junction bases numbered 0, after V lost 3 bases and J lost 5 bases. This CDR3 is 12 amino acids long. Time point denoted: newly diagnosed GD, antithyroid drugs for less than 3 months. Researchers made the TCR library from RNA that was extracted from PBMCs. This clonotype has ten or more counts. These data are also associated with another study on T cells in Graves' hyperthyroidism and ophthalmopathy. That study adds: Stable Graves' hyperthyroidism denoted no ophthalmopathy progression over 18 months. These patients, aged 18 to 65, had recently diagnosed hyperthyroidism lasting under 2 months.

The chain links TRBV12-3 or TRBV12-4 to TRBJ2-5; TRBD2 matches at 7 bases. The starting material was peripheral blood mononuclear cells (PBMCs), obtained at new diagnosis, from a patient treated with antithyroid drugs. This sequence originates from a woman aged 18-30 years with Graves disease. As DNA, the CDR3 is TGTGCCAGCAGTTTCGGGGGGGAGACCCAGTACTTC. This translates into CASSFGGETQYF.